This T cell receptor (beta chain) was sequenced in a study of T cells in Graves' hyperthyroidism and ophthalmopathy. Broader study findings: Within blood appeared most thyroid clonotypes that had expanded above 0.001. From stable hyperthyroidism, ophthalmopathy was separated by a 13 V-J model.

This clonotype was detected many times. Antigen specificity is unknown. Amplification of TCR beta CDR3 regions used RNA as the template. Carried out on the TCR CDR3, a first-round RT-PCR used the HTBI primer set. TCRdb independently ran MiXCR on the multiplex PCR reads; one entry per CDR3 protein. The sample holds over 500,000 distinct CDR3 sequences, roughly 15% seen once. This CDR3 spans 13 amino acids. J gave up 7 bases and V 5 bases, and 3 bases lay outside the gene matches. CDR1 and CDR2 (germline): SGHTA, FQGNSA. The chain uses TRBV7-2 and TRBJ2-1, with 9 bases matching TRBD2. Sequenced material: blood. The sequence was collected from a woman younger than 35 with Graves' ophthalmopathy. CDR3 region: CASSVTSGNEQFF. Written as DNA, the CDR3 is TGTGCCAGCAGCGTTACTAGCGGGAATGAGCAGTTCTTC.